Listed below are T cell receptor beta chains from one sample, sequenced in a study of cytomegalovirus exposure and HLA in healthy donors. TCRdb keeps only in-frame clones here, not all; method: immunoSEQ multiplex PCR. The top ten clones hold 3.5% of a sample with under 170,000 clones, 70% to 80% of them seen once. Sample: PBMCs. The source of these receptors is a human donor in good health. Both conserved end residues are trimmed from each CDR3. The size entry is marked missing in some rows and otherwise reads once, few, many or a size class.

TRBJ1-6 | TRBV4-1 | NA | ASNSRREDSPLH
TRBJ1-2 | TRBV6-5 | NA | ASSYSRTGLTRYT
TRBJ1-6 | TRBV6-1 | NA | ASSDSAWSSYNSPLH
TRBJ2-3 | TRBV19 | NA | ASRRQGLTDTQY
TRBJ1-4 | TRBV29-1 | NA | SVRLTASTNEKLF
TRBJ2-3 | TRBV19 | NA | ASSIGGVDTQY
TRBJ1-5 | TRBV19 | once | ASSIDRGGKRDQPQH
TRBJ2-7 | TRBV6-1 | NA | ATGLSLSYEQY
TRBJ2-5 | TRBV6-1 | once | ASGDDDRPQETQY
TRBJ1-2 | TRBV16 | NA | ASSRPRGIGGYT
TRBJ2-2 | TRBV9 | NA | ASSVIATGIENTGELF
TRBJ1-5 | TRBV7-8 | NA | ASSLDRDSQPQH
TRBJ1-1 | TRBV5-1 | few | ASKENRGGTEAF
TRBJ2-1 | TRBV25-1 | NA | ASPGGTYNEQF
TRBJ1-2 | TRBV6-5 | NA | ASSLRGAIGYGYT
TRBJ2-7 | TRBV30 | NA | AWTGTGVYEQY
TRBJ1-5 | TRBV10-1 | NA | ASVGCDRGSPWDQPQH
TRBJ1-2 | TRBV6-1 | NA | ASSEASGQAGYGYT
TRBJ1-3 | TRBV19 | NA | ASSTKKGQISGNTIY
TRBJ1-2 | TRBV5-8 | NA | ASSLALGGVGGYT
TRBJ2-1 | TRBV7-9 | NA | ASSKGLVFGDEQF
TRBJ2-5 | TRBV7-9 | NA | ASSPRTGTQETQY
TRBJ2-3 | TRBV7-3 | NA | ASSVDRAPPTDTQY
TRBJ1-1 | TRBV6-1 | once | ANDPGQGRTEAF
TRBJ1-4 | TRBV28 | NA | ASSPEDRGLEKLF
TRBJ1-1 | TRBV5-1 | few | ASSGTGLLTMNTEAF
TRBJ1-5 | TRBV30 | few | ACETGVGQPQH
TRBJ1-3 | TRBV14 | few | ASSQNRDRDSGNTIY
TRBJ1-3 | TRBV7-2 | NA | ASSPRTISNVRGNTIY
TRBJ1-1 | TRBV14 | NA | ASSRRTGMNTEAF
TRBJ2-3 | TRBV9 | NA | ASSPRVAGGADTQY
TRBJ2-7 | TRBV28 | NA | ASREGGPGVYEQY
TRBJ2-3 | TRBV19 | NA | ASSLSGVILGTDTQY
TRBJ2-7 | TRBV10-2 | NA | ASSPPFPYEQY
TRBJ1-1 | TRBV5-6 | NA | ASSHLGVNTEAF
TRBJ1-1 | TRBV19 | NA | ASSIEPTGWNTEAF
TRBJ1-5 | TRBV5-5 | NA | ASSFVQGFNQPQH
TRBJ1-4 | TRBV6-5 | NA | ASSYTASNEKLF
TRBJ1-5 | TRBV7-2 | NA | ASSLLGQGAPGQPQH
TRBJ2-1 | TRBV19 | NA | ASSSPATGPDEQF
TRBJ2-1 | TRBV18 | NA | ASSPQIPSSLSYNEQF
TRBJ1-1 | TRBV12-5 | once | ASGLDGGRTEAF
TRBJ1-5 | TRBV10-3 | few | AISESVGSNQPQH